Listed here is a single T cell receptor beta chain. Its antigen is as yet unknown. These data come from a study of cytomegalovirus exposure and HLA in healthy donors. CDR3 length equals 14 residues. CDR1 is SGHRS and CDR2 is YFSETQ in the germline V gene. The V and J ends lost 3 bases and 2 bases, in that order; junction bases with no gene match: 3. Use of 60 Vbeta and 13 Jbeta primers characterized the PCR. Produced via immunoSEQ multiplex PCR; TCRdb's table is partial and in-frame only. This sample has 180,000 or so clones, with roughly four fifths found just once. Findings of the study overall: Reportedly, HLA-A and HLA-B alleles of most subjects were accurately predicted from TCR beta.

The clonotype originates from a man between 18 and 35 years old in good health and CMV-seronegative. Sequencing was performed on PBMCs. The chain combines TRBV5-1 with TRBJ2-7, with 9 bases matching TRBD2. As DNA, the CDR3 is TGCGCCAGCAGCTCCTTAGCGGGGGCCTACGAGCAGTACTTC. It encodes CASSSLAGAYEQYF.